This TCR beta chain was observed in a study of shared clonotypes between healthy human individuals. Details on this clone: Its antigen is not known.

Sequenced by immunoSEQ multiplex PCR; TCRdb stores in-frame clones only, minus some. Of about 79,000 clones in the sample, 60% to 70% were seen once. Study-wide results and limits: The study generally estimated greater richness for naive than memory subsets.

This CDR3 contains 16 residues. The trim removed 6 bases at V and 1 base at J, leaving 8 bases unmatched. Looked up from germline, CDR1 is SEHNR and CDR2 is FQNEAQ (reference sequence). V gene TRBV7-9 combines with J gene TRBJ2-3; TRBD1 agrees at 9 bases. The sequence derives from a man aged 25-45 years in good health. Material: memory CD8+ T cells sorted from blood. Subset: CD45RO+ cells pooled with CCR7-negative TemRA cells. In DNA, the CDR3 is TGTGCCAGCAGGTTTTGGAGGACAGGGGGCACAGATACGCAGTATTTT. Its protein is CASRFWRTGGTDTQYF.